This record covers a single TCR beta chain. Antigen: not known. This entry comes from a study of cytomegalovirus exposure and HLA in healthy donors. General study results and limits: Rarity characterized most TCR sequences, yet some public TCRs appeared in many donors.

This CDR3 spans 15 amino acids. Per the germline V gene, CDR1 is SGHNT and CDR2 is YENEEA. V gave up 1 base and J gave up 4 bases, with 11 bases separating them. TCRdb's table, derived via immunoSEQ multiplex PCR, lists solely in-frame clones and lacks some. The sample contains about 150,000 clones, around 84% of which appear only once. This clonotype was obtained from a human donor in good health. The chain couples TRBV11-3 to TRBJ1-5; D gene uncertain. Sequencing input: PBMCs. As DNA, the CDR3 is TGTGCCAGCAGCTTAGGTGAACAGAGTAATCAGCCCCAGCATTTT. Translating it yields CASSLGEQSNQPQHF.